A single sample gave rise to the 8 T cell receptor beta chains below, sequenced in a study of T-cell memory formation after mild COVID-19. TCRdb reanalysed the 5' RACE reads using MiXCR and keeps one entry per CDR3 protein. The sample consists of 540,000 or so distinct CDR3 sequences, roughly 22% of them appearing once. The material sequenced was PBMCs or a T cell subset sorted from them (not recorded which). These receptors were collected from an adult woman who had mild COVID-19 (a few samples of this study predate the infection). Cell type and time point are not known.

This clonotype was observed a few times. The rearrangement links TRBV27 to TRBJ2-3, with TRBD2 identical over 8 bases. The CDR3 has 15 residues. The V gene end was trimmed by 1 base and the J gene end by 2 bases; junction bases not matched to a gene: 2. The germline V gene has CDR1 MNHEY and CDR2 SMNVEV (reference sequence). CDR3: CASSLLLAATDTQYF. DNA for the CDR3: TGTGCCAGCAGTTTATTACTAGCGGCCACAGATACGCAGTATTTT.

This clonotype was detected many times. V usage is TRBV7-9 and J usage is TRBJ2-3; no firm D call. Trimming took off 2 bases at V and 11 bases at J, with 20 bases between the two ends. Germline CDR1 and CDR2: SEHNR and FQNEAQ (reference sequence). The CDR3 is made up of 15 amino acids. The CDR3 DNA reads TGTGCCAGCAGCTTAAGTACGCTGGATCACCTTGGGCAGTATTTT. Its translation is CASSLSTLDHLGQYF.

The table lists this clonotype with a few counts. This rearrangement joins TRBV24-1 to TRBJ2-1, with 9 positions matching TRBD2. Germline V gene data show CDR1 as KGHDR and CDR2 as SFDVKD. The CDR3 runs to 18 residues. J was trimmed by 1 base and V by 3 bases; bases with no gene match: 9. The CDR3 sequence: CATSDPSGNGVSYNEQFF. The CDR3 bases are TGTGCCACCAGTGATCCTAGCGGGAACGGCGTTTCCTACAATGAGCAGTTCTTC.

In its sample, this clonotype was seen a few times. V and J are TRBV6-1 and TRBJ2-7; D remains ambiguous. Trimming took off 2 bases at V and 6 bases at J, with 8 bases between the two ends. Germline CDR1 MNHNS, CDR2 SASEGT. CDR3 length: 12 amino acids. The CDR3 nucleotides are TGTGCCAGCAGTGAATGGGTTGGCGAGCAGTACTTC. It encodes CASSEWVGEQYF.

This clonotype has more than one count but fewer than ten. V usage is TRBV2 and J usage is TRBJ2-7; TRBD1 matches 9 bases. CDR3 length: 13 amino acids. The V gene's germline CDR1 is SNHLY and CDR2 FYNNEI. The junction had 5 bases not matched to a gene; V was cut back by 6 bases and J by 5 bases. The CDR3 DNA sequence: TGTGCCAGCAGGGGGACAGGGTCCCACGAGCAGTACTTC. Its translation: CASRGTGSHEQYF.

Comment on this clonotype: A much more abundant neighbour one base away suggests this may be a read error. The chain employs TRBV20-1 and TRBJ1-1; D gene uncertain. This CDR3 spans 9 amino acids. Per germline, CDR1 DFQATT and CDR2 SNEGSKA (reference sequence). Trimming stripped 4 bases from V and 3 bases from J, with 0 bases between. The CDR3 loop is CSANTEAFF. CDR3 DNA: TGCAGTGCTAACACTGAAGCTTTCTTT.

The chain joins TRBV24-1 to TRBJ2-7; the D call may be TRBD1 or TRBD2 (6 bases each). Germline CDR1 KGHDR, CDR2 SFDVKD. The CDR3 consists of 12 residues. The V gene lost 10 bases and the J gene lost 2 bases, with 11 bases spanning the gap. The CDR3 sequence is CATGRTAYEQYF. The CDR3 bases are TGTGCCACAGGGAGGACAGCCTACGAGCAGTACTTC.

The rearrangement links TRBV7-9 to TRBJ2-1; 7 nucleotides match TRBD2. Germline V gene data show CDR1 as SEHNR and CDR2 as FQNEAQ (reference sequence). This CDR3 is 16 amino acids long. Trimming cost V 5 bases and J 4 bases; bases outside gene matches: 11. The CDR3 bases are TGTGCCAGCAGCCCTCGATCCGGGACTACATACAATGAGCAGTTCTTC. Amino acid sequence: CASSPRSGTTYNEQFF. Complete variable domain (other parts from reference TRBV7-9 and TRBJ2-1): DTGVSQNPRHKITKRGQNVTFRCDPISEHNRLYWYRQTLGQGPEFLTYFQNEAQLEKSRLLSDRFSAERPKGSFSTLEIQRTEQGDSAMYLCASSPRSGTTYNEQFFGPGTRLTVL.